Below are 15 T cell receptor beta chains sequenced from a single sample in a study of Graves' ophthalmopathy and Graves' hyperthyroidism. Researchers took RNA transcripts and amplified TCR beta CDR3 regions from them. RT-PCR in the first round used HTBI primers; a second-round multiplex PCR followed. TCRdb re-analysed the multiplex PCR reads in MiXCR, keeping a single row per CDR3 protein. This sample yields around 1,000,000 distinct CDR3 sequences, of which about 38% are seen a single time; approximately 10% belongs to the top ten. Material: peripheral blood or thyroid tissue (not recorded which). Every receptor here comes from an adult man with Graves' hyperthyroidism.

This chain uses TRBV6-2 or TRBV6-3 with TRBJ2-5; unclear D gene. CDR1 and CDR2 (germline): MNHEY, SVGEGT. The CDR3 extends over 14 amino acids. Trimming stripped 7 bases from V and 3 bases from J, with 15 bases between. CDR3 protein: CASKIAELKETQYF. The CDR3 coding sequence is TGTGCCAGCAAGATCGCCGAATTGAAAGAGACCCAGTACTTC.

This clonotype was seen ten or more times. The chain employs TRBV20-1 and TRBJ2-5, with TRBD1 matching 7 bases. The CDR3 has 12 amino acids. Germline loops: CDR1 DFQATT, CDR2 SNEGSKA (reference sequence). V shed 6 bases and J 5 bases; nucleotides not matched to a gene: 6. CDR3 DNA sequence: TGCAGTGCCCCAGACAGGGTGGAGACCCAGTACTTC. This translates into CSAPDRVETQYF.

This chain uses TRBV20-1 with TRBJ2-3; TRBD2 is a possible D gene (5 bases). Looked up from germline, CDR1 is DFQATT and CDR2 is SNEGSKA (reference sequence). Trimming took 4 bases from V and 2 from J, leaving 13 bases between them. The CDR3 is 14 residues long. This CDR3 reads CSAITASLTDTQYF. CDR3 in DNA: TGCAGTGCTATCACAGCTAGCCTCACAGATACGCAGTATTTT.

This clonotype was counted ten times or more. The chain's CDR3 is CASSQWTGGAEKLFF. As DNA, the CDR3 is TGTGCCAGCAGCCAGTGGACAGGGGGAGCTGAAAAACTGTTTTTT. The chain joins TRBV14 to TRBJ1-4, with TRBD1 matching 10 bases. The CDR3 covers 15 residues. Germline CDR1 SGHDN, CDR2 FVKESK. V lost 3 bases, J lost 7 bases, and 5 bases stayed unmatched.

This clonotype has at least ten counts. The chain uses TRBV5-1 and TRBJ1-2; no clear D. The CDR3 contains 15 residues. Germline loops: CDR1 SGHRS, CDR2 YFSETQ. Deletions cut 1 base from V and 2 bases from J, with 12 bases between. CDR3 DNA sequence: TGCGCCAGCAGCTTGAGGCTCGGCTCGAACTATGGCTACACCTTC. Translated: CASSLRLGSNYGYTF. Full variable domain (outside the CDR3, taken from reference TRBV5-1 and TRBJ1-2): KAGVTQTPRYLIKTRGQQVTLSCSPISGHRSVSWYQQTPGQGLQFLFEYFSETQRNKGNFPGRFSGRQFSNSRSEMNVSTLELGDSALYLCASSLRLGSNYGYTFGSGTRLTVV.

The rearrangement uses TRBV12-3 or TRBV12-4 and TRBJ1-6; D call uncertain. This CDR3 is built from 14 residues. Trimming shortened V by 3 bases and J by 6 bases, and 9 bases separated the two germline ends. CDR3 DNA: TGTGCCAGCAGTTTGTCGGGGTTTAATTCACCCCTCCACTTT. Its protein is CASSLSGFNSPLHF.

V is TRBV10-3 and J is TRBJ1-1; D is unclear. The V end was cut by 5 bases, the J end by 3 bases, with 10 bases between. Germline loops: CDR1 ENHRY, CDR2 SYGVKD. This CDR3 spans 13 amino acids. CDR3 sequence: CAISYSRDTEAFF. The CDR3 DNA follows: TGTGCCATCAGTTACTCCCGCGACACTGAAGCTTTCTTT.

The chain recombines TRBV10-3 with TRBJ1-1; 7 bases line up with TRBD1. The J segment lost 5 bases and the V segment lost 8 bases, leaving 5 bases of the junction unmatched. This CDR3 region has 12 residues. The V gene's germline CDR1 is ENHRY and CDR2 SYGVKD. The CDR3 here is CAIGTVGTEAFF. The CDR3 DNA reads TGTGCCATCGGGACAGTTGGGACTGAAGCTTTCTTT.

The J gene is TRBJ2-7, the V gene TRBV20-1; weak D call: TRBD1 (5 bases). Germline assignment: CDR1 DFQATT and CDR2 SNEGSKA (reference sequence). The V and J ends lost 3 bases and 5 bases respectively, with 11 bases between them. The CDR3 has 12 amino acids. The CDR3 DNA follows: TGCAGTGCTAGTACCAGGGTCGACGAGCAGTACTTC. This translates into CSASTRVDEQYF.

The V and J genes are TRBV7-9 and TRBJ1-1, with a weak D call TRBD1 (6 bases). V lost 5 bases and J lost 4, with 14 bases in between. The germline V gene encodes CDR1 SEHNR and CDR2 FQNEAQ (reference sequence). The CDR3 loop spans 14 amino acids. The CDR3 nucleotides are TGTGCCAGCAGCGTGGCCGGGACATCCACTGAAGCTTTCTTT. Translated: CASSVAGTSTEAFF.

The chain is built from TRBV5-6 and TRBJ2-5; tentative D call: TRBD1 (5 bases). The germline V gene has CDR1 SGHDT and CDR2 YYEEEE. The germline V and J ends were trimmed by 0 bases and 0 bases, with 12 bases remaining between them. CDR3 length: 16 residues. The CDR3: CASSLESGLYQETQYF. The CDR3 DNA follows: TGTGCCAGCAGCTTGGAGTCAGGGCTCTACCAAGAGACCCAGTACTTC. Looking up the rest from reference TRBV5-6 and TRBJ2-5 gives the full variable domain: DAGVTQSPTHLIKTRGQQVTLRCSPKSGHDTVSWYQQALGQGPQFIFQYYEEEERQRGNFPDRFSGHQFPNYSSELNVNALLLGDSALYLCASSLESGLYQETQYFGPGTRLLVL.

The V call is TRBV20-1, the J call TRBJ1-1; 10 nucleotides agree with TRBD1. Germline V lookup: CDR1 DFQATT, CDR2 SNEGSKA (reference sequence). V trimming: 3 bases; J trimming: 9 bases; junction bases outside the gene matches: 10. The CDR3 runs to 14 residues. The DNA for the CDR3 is TGCAGTGCTAGTGAGGGACAGGGGCAAAATCAAGCTTTCTTT. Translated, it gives CSASEGQGQNQAFF.

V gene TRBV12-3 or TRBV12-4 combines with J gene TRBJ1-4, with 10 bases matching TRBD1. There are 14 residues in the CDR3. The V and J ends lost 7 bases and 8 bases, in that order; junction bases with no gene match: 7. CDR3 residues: CASKSGTGAEKLFF. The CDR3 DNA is TGTGCCAGCAAATCCGGGACAGGGGCCGAAAAACTGTTTTTT.

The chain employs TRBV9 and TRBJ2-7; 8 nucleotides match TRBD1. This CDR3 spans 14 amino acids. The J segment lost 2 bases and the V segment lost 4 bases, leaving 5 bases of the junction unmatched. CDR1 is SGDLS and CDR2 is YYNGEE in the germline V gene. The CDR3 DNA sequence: TGTGCCAGCAGCCCGACAGGGGTCACCTACGAGCAGTACTTC. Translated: CASSPTGVTYEQYF. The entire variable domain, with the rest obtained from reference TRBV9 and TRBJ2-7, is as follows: DSGVTQTPKHLITATGQRVTLRCSPRSGDLSVYWYQQSLDQGLQFLIQYYNGEERAKGNILERFSAQQFPDLHSELNLSSLELGDSALYFCASSPTGVTYEQYFGPGTRLTVT.

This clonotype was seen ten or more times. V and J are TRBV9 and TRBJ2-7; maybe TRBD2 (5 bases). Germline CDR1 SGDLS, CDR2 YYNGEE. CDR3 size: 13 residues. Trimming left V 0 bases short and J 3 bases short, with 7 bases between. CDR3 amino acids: CASSVAEGYEQYF. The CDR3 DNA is TGTGCCAGCAGCGTAGCTGAGGGCTACGAGCAGTACTTC.